A selection of T cell receptor beta chains follows, all from one sample in a study of PD-1 blockade in mismatch repair-deficient tumors. Generated by immunoSEQ multiplex PCR, the TCRdb table keeps only in-frame clones and is missing some. The data show about 84,000 clones, with roughly 80% seen just once and roughly 2.6% held by the top ten. The sequencing here drew on peripheral blood, taken 12 weeks after starting pembrolizumab. Source of these receptors: an adult with mismatch repair-deficient cancer. Each CDR3 is given with its conserved first and last residue. D genes are given only for firm matches. Part of the rows lack a size; the others show once, few, many or a class for expanded clones.

clone size	D gene	V gene	J gene	CDR3 protein	CDR3 DNA
NA	TRBD2	TRBV23-1	TRBJ2-1	CASSQLTTSGRAYEQFF	TGCGCCAGCAGTCAATTGACCACTAGCGGGAGGGCATATGAGCAGTTCTTC
NA	TRBD1	TRBV7-9	TRBJ2-1	CASSQSGGRGVNEQFF	TGTGCCAGCAGCCAATCAGGGGGCCGCGGGGTTAATGAGCAGTTCTTC
NA	TRBD2	TRBV12-5	TRBJ2-3	CASVVAGALGATDTQYF	TGTGCTAGTGTCGTAGCGGGAGCGCTGGGCGCCACAGATACGCAGTATTTT
once	NA	TRBV15	TRBJ2-7	CATSRAGQNYEQYF	TGTGCCACCAGCAGAGCCGGACAGAACTACGAGCAGTACTTC
NA	NA	TRBV30	TRBJ1-3	CAWSGAVAGNTIYF	TGTGCCTGGAGTGGGGCAGTTGCTGGAAACACCATATATTTT
NA	TRBD2	TRBV7-2	TRBJ2-1	CASSLAGGLAGHNEQFF	TGTGCCAGCAGCTTAGCAGGTGGCCTAGCGGGCCACAATGAGCAGTTCTTC
NA	TRBD1	TRBV7-9	TRBJ1-2	CASSPGQIYGYTF	TGTGCCAGCAGCCCGGGACAGATATATGGCTACACCTTC
NA	NA	TRBV29-1	TRBJ2-7	CSVGTAGAIEQYF	TGCAGCGTTGGAACGGCAGGGGCGATCGAGCAGTACTTC
NA	NA	TRBV19	TRBJ1-1	CASKIGGGENTEAFF	TGTGCCAGTAAAATCGGAGGGGGGGAGAACACTGAAGCTTTCTTT
NA	NA	TRBV6-5	TRBJ1-1	CASSYAGNTEAFF	TGTGCCAGCAGTTATGCCGGGAACACTGAAGCTTTCTTT
few	NA	TRBV6-5	TRBJ1-2	CASSTSSYGYTF	NA
NA	NA	TRBV6-1	TRBJ2-1	CASSVRADSYNEQFF	TGTGCCAGCAGTGTTAGGGCAGACTCCTACAATGAGCAGTTCTTC
NA	NA	TRBV6-1	TRBJ2-3	CASSQEGRGGTDTQYF	TGTGCCAGCAGTCAAGAGGGACGGGGCGGCACAGATACGCAGTATTTT
NA	TRBD2	TRBV7-6	TRBJ2-1	CASSQPTSGRANEQFF	TGTGCCAGCAGCCAACCTACTAGCGGGAGGGCCAATGAGCAGTTCTTC
NA	NA	TRBV6-6	TRBJ2-7	CASRRLPESSYEQYF	TGTGCCAGCAGGCGTCTACCGGAGAGCTCCTACGAGCAGTACTTC
NA	NA	TRBV9	TRBJ2-2	CASSVAGDHNTGELFF	TGTGCCAGCAGCGTAGCCGGGGATCACAACACCGGGGAGCTGTTTTTT
NA	NA	TRBV2	TRBJ1-2	CATKPPGHLNYGYTF	TGTGCCACCAAACCACCGGGACACCTTAACTATGGCTACACCTTC
NA	NA	TRBV12-5	TRBJ2-3	CASGALGVGTDTQYF	TGTGCTAGTGGTGCCCTAGGGGTCGGCACAGATACGCAGTATTTT
few	TRBD1	TRBV5-4	TRBJ1-4	CASSENRGSEKLFF	TGTGCCAGCAGCGAAAACAGGGGCTCCGAAAAACTGTTTTTT
many	NA	TRBV4-3	TRBJ1-5	CASSQAPGEQPQHF	TGCGCCAGCAGCCAAGCGCCAGGGGAACAGCCCCAGCATTTT
once	TRBD1	TRBV19	TRBJ1-2	CASLGQGGNGYTF	TGTGCCAGCCTCGGACAGGGAGGAAATGGCTACACCTTC
once	TRBD1	TRBV10-1	TRBJ2-7	CATLRTGGRYEQYF	TGCGCCACACTCCGGACAGGGGGCAGGTACGAGCAGTACTTC
NA	TRBD1	TRBV7-2	TRBJ1-5	CASSFTGTGNQPQHF	TGTGCCAGCAGCTTTACCGGGACAGGCAATCAGCCCCAGCATTTT
NA	NA	TRBV11-3	TRBJ2-1	CASSLDSYGIRNEQFF	TGTGCCAGCAGCTTAGACAGTTACGGGATAAGGAATGAGCAGTTCTTC
NA	TRBD2	TRBV11-2	TRBJ2-7	CASNSGTSGSSYEQYF	TGTGCCAGCAACTCCGGGACTAGCGGAAGCTCCTACGAGCAGTACTTC
NA	NA	TRBV7-8	TRBJ2-1	CASSLEVVGGLYNEQFF	TGTGCCAGCAGCTTAGAGGTTGTCGGGGGATTGTACAATGAGCAGTTCTTC
NA	NA	TRBV6-5	TRBJ1-5	CASKTGDQPQHF	TGTGCCAGCAAGACCGGGGATCAGCCCCAGCATTTT
NA	NA	TRBV7-9	TRBJ1-5	CASSLDTGRGSNQPQHF	TGTGCCAGCAGCTTAGATACCGGACGGGGAAGCAATCAGCCCCAGCATTTT
NA	NA	TRBV6-5	TRBJ2-5	CASSTDLQQETQYF	TGTGCCAGCAGTACGGACTTGCAACAAGAGACCCAGTACTTC
NA	NA	TRBV5-1	TRBJ2-3	CASSLGVGVDTQYF	TGCGCCAGCAGCTTGGGAGTGGGTGTGGATACGCAGTATTTT
NA	NA	TRBV10-3	TRBJ2-3	CAISDGLTDTQYF	TGTGCCATCAGTGATGGGCTCACAGATACGCAGTATTTT